The clone carrying this T cell receptor beta chain was recorded a few times. Its target is unknown. A much larger clone sits a single nucleotide away, making a read error possible. The roughly 19-32 mg bulk tissue piece was not sorted before simultaneous RNA and DNA extraction. Patients in the cohort were treatment-naive and living with chronic HBV infection. The germline CDR1 and CDR2 sequences are SGHKS and YYEKEE (reference sequence). The CDR3 length is 11 residues. The sample comes from a study of tumor-infiltrating lymphocytes in primary liver carcinoma. Across the study: Samples yielded about 3.65 to 8 million productive TCRbeta reads, similar across tissue types.

cDNA specific to TCR beta was made from roughly 500 ng of total RNA, with a constant-region primer employed for priming. Construction of TCR beta libraries relied on three successive nested multiplex PCR rounds employing slightly modified ARM-PCR. TRBV1-TRBV30 forward primers and a C-beta reverse primer were used in the first two PCR rounds, which each ran for 9 to 10 cycles. Via MiXCR, TCRdb re-called the multiplex PCR reads, giving one row per CDR3 protein. The sample has about 54,000 distinct CDR3 sequences; about 73% are singletons. Study observations and caveats: A significantly higher top-250-clone fraction was recorded for tumors than for blood (p = 0.039).

This chain uses TRBV5-5 with TRBJ2-7; D ambiguous. The source is a middle-aged man with primary liver carcinoma and hepatitis B virus infection. The sequenced sample consisted of liver tumor tissue from sampling region 2. The subset is: tumor region T2, inferior pole. The CDR3 DNA reads as TGTGCCAGCAGCTTGGAATACGAGCGGTACTTC. This sequence encodes CASSLEYERYF.